This T cell receptor (beta chain) was sequenced for a study of blood T cell repertoires in COVID-19. As for the study in general: Some COVID-19 samples were acute and others convalescent; all came from the United States, Italy and Spain. In each case, the material was cDNA or gDNA derived from T cells, B-cell-depleted T cells, or PBMCs.

In the original analysis: Amplified reference gene primers provided the basis for estimating nucleated cell counts. Profiled with immunoSEQ multiplex PCR; TCRdb holds only in-frame clones, not every one. V, J and clone size are those of that table, while D and trimming were read from the DNA. The top ten hold about a tenth of the sample, which has roughly 100,000 clones, just under 85% seen once. CDR1 and CDR2 (germline): LGHDT, YNNKEL (reference sequence). The CDR3 extends over 16 amino acids. V shed 5 bases and J 2 bases; nucleotides not matched to a gene: 8. In its sample, this clone was seen a few times.

J is TRBJ2-2 and V is TRBV3-1 (or the pseudogene TRBV3-2), with 7 nucleotides matching TRBD1. Input material: peripheral blood. The clonotype comes from a man in his forties with active or convalescent COVID-19. As DNA, the CDR3 is TGTGCCAGCAGCTTACAACAGGGGCCTAACACCGGGGAGCTGTTTTTT. This sequence encodes CASSLQQGPNTGELFF.